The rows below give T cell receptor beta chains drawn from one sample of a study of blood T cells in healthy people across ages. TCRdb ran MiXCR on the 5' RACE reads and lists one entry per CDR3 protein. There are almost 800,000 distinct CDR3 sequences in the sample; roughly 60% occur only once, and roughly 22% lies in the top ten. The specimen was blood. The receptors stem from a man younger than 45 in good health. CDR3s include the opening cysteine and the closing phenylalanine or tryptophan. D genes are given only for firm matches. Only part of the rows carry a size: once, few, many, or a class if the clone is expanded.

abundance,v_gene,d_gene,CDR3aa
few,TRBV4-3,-,CASSPNSGDGEQYF
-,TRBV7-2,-,CASSVLGQQGYTF
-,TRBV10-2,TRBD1,CASSQGGQGGSETQYF
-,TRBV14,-,CASSQNIPDTQYF
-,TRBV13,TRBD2,CASSLSTGGDEQFF
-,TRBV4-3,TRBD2,CAIRTSGYNEQFF
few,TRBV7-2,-,CASARDEQFF
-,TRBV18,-,CASSPGRYYEQYF
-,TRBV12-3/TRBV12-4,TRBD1,CASSFWGQEDIQYF
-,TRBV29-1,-,CSVEAGDYGYTF
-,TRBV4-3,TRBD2,CVSSQDPTSGTQETQYF
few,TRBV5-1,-,CASSLPGIEQYF
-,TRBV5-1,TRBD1,CASSRWTGPNEKLFF
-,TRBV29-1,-,CSVEDPGRARTEAFF
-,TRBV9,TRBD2,CASSFSGSQNSEQYF
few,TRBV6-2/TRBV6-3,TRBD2,CASSSKGSGGRYFTDTQYF
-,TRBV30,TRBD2,CAWKLKLAGEETQYF
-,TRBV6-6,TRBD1,CASNLVGQGGSGYTF
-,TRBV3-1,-,CASSHASRATQYF
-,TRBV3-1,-,CASLGMDRHQYGYTF
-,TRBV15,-,CATSWGYSNQPQHF
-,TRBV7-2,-,CASSGMGGAPNGYTF
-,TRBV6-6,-,CASSYPPRGGSYEQYF
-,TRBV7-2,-,CASSLALWGTRGVSTRETQYF
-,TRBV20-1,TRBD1,CSARDARTGSDEQYF
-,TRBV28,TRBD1,CASSLGDRSSNEQYF
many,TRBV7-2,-,CASSPVRGGETQYF
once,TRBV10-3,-,CATLPEASNYGYTF
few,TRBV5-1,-,CASSLVSTYEQYF
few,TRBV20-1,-,CSASGAVYEQYF
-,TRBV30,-,CAWSQGSSLHF
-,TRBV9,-,CASSVLFGDEQFF
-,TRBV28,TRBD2,CASRLAGDLNEQFF
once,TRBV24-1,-,CATSSGGRDTGELFF
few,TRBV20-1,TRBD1,CSARVYGTGERNTQYF
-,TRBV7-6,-,CASSLVLGGGYTF
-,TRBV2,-,CASGLPGFYEQYF
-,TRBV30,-,CAWSVLGWGVGETQYF
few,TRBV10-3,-,CAISPHGDRGGSGANVLTF
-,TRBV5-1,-,CASRAGLSGANVLTF